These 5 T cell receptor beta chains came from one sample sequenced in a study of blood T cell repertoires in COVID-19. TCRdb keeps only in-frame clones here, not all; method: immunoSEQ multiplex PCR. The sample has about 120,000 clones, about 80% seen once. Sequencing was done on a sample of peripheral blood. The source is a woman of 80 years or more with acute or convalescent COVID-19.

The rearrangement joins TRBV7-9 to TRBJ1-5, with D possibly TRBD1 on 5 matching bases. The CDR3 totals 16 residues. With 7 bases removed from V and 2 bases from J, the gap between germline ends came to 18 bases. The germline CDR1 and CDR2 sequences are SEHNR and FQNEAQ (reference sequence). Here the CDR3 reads CASIRSRQGGNQPQHF. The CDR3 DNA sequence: TGTGCCAGCATCCGAAGCCGACAAGGGGGCAATCAGCCCCAGCATTTT.

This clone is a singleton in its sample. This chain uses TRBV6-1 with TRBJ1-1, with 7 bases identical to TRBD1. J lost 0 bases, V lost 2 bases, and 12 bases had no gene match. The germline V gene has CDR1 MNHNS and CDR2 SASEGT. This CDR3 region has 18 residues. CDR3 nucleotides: TGTGCCAGCAGTGAACCCCGACAGGGCCCGAACCTGAACACTGAAGCTTTCTTT. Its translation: CASSEPRQGPNLNTEAFF.

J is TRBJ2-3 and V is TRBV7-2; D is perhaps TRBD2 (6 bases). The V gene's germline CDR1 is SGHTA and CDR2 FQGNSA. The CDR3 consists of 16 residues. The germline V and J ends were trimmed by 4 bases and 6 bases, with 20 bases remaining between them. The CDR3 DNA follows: TGTGCCAGCAGCTCTGATGCGGGGTTCACATTGGATACGCAGTATTTT. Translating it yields CASSSDAGFTLDTQYF.

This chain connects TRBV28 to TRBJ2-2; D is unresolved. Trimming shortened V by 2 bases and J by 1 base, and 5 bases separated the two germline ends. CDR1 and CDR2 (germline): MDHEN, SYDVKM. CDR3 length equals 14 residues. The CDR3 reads CASSLGQNTGELFF. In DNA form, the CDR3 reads TGTGCCAGCAGTTTAGGCCAGAACACCGGGGAGCTGTTTTTT. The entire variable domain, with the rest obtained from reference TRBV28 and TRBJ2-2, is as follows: DVKVTQSSRYLVKRTGEKVFLECVQDMDHENMFWYRQDPGLGLRLIYFSYDVKMKEKGDIPEGYSVSREKKERFSLILESASTNQTSMYLCASSLGQNTGELFFGEGSRLTVL.

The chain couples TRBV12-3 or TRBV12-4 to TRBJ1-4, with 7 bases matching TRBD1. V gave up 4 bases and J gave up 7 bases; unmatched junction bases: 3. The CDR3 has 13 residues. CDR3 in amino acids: CASSSQGSEKLFF. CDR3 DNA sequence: TGTGCCAGCAGTTCACAGGGGAGTGAAAAACTGTTTTTT.